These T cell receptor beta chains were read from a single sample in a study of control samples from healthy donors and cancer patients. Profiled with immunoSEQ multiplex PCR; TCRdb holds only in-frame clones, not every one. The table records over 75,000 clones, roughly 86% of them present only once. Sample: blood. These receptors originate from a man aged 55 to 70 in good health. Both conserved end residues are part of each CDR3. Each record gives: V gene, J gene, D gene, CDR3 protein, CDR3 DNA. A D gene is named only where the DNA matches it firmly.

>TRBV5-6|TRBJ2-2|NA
CASSLGQVAGELFF
TGTGCCAGCAGCTTGGGACAGGTCGCCGGGGAGCTGTTTTTT
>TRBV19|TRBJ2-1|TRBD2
CASRLLAGGYNEQFF
TGTGCCAGTAGGCTACTAGCGGGGGGTTACAATGAGCAGTTCTTC
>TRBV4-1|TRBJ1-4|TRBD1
CASRGADRGDEKLFF
TGCGCCAGCAGGGGGGCAGACAGGGGGGATGAAAAACTGTTTTTT
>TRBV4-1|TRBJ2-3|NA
CASSQEGGTDTQYF
TGCGCCAGCAGCCAAGAGGGCGGCACAGATACGCAGTATTTT
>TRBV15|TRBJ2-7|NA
CATSRETGEQYF
TGTGCCACCAGCAGAGAGACTGGCGAGCAGTACTTC
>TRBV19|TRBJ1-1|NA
CASSIPGDRGAFF
TGTGCCAGTAGTATTCCTGGAGATAGGGGCGCTTTCTTT
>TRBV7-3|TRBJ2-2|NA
CASSLSSWPEGGELFF
TGTGCCAGCAGCTTAAGCTCCTGGCCGGAGGGCGGGGAGCTGTTTTTT
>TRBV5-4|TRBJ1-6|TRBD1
CASSRGTAGYSPLHF
TGTGCCAGCAGTCGAGGGACAGCCGGATACTCACCCCTCCACTTT
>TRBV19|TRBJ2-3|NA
CASRATSTDTQYF
TGTGCCAGTAGGGCGACAAGCACAGATACGCAGTATTTT
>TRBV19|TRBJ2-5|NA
CASSIGGRETQYF
TGTGCCAGTAGTATAGGGGGAAGAGAGACCCAGTACTTC